Detailed here is one TCR beta chain. In the same sample, other DNA sequences code for this CDR3. Original methodology: Nucleated cell number was recorded as an estimate derived from reference gene primer amplification. Sequencing used immunoSEQ multiplex PCR; TCRdb keeps in-frame clones, though not all of them. The V and J calls and the clone size are those of that table, but D and trimming were determined from the DNA. The sample gives 110,000 or so clones, 75% to 90% of which show up once; approximately 1.1% is in the top ten. These data belong to a study of blood T cell repertoires in COVID-19. Germline assignment: CDR1 SEHNR and CDR2 FQNEAQ (reference sequence). Between the trimmed V and J ends, which lost 5 bases and 2 bases, there was a span of 7 bases. This CDR3 has 12 residues.

Sequences were obtained from peripheral blood. This chain joins TRBV7-9 and TRBJ2-7; unclear D gene. This clonotype was sampled from a human donor in a cohort sampled during active COVID-19. The CDR3 bases are TGTGCCAGCAGCCCCGGTACCTACGAGCAGTACTTC. Amino acids: CASSPGTYEQYF.